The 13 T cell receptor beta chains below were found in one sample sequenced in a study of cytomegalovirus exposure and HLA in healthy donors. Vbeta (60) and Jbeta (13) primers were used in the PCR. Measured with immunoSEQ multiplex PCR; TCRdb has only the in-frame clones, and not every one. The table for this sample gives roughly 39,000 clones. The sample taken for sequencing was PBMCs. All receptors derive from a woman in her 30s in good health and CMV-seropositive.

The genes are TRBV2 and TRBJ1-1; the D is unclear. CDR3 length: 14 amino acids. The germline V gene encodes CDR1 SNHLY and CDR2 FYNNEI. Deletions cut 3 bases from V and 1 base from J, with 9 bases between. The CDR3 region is CASSDEIKNTEAFF. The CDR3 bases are TGTGCCAGCAGTGACGAGATCAAGAACACTGAAGCTTTCTTT.

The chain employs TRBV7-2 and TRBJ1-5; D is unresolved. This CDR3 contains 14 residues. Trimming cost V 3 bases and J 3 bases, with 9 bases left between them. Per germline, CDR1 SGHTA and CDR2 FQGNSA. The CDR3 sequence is CASSFSSFNQPQHF. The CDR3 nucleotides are TGTGCCAGCAGCTTTTCCTCGTTCAATCAGCCCCAGCATTTT.

CDR3 loop: CASLGQTGQGSGNTIYF. CDR3 DNA sequence: TGTGCCAGCCTAGGTCAAACGGGACAGGGAAGCGGAAACACCATATATTTT. The genes are TRBV7-9 and TRBJ1-3; TRBD1 agrees at 9 bases. CDR1 and CDR2 from the germline V gene are SEHNR and FQNEAQ (reference sequence). V lost 8 bases to trimming and J lost 4 bases; unmatched junction nucleotides: 15. The CDR3 runs 17 residues.

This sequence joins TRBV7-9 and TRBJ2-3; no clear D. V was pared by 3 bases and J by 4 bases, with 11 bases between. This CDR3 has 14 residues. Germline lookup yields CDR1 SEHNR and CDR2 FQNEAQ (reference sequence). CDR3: CASSFASTADTQYF. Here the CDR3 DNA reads TGTGCCAGCAGCTTTGCGTCTACAGCAGATACGCAGTATTTT.

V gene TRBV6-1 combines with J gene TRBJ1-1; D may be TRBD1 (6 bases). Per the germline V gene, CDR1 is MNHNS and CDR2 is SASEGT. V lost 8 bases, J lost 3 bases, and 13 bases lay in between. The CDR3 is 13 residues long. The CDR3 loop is CASPRQADTEAFF. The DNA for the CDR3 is TGTGCCAGCCCGAGACAGGCGGACACTGAAGCTTTCTTT.

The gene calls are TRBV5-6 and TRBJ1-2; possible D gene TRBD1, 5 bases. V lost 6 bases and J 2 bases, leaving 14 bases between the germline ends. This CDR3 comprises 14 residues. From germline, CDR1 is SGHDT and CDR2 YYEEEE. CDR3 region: CASTTGGGNYGYTF. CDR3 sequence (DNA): TGTGCCAGCACCACAGGTGGAGGGAACTATGGCTACACCTTC.

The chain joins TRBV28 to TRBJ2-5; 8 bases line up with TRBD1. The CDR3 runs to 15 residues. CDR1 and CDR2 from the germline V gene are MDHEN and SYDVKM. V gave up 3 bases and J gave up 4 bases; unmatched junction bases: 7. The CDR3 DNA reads TGTGCCAGCAGTTTGCTGGACAGGGTTCGAGAGACCCAGTACTTC. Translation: CASSLLDRVRETQYF.

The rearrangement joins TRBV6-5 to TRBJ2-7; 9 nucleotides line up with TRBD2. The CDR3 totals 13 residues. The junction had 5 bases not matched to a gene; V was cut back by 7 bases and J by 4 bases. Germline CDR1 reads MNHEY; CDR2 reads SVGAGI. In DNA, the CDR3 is TGTGCCAGCACTCCGGGACTAGCATACGAGCAGTACTTC. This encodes CASTPGLAYEQYF.

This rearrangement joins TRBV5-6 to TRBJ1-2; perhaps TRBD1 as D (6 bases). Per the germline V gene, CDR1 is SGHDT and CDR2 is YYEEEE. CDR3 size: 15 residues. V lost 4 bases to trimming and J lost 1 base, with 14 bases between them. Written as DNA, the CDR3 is TGTGCCAGCAGCACCCGGACAGCCTTTAACTATGGCTACACCTTC. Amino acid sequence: CASSTRTAFNYGYTF.

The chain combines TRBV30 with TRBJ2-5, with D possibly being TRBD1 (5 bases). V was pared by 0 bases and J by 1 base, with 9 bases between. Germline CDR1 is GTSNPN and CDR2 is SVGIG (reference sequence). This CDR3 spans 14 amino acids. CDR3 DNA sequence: TGTGCCTGGAGTGTACTTGGGGCCCAAGAGACCCAGTACTTC. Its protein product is CAWSVLGAQETQYF.

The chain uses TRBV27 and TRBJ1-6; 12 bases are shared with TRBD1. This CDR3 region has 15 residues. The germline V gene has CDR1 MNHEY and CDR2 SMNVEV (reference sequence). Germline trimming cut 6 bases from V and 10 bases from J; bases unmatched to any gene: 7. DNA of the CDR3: TGTGCCAGCAGCCCCGGGACAGGGGGCAAGTCACCCCTCCACTTT. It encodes CASSPGTGGKSPLHF.

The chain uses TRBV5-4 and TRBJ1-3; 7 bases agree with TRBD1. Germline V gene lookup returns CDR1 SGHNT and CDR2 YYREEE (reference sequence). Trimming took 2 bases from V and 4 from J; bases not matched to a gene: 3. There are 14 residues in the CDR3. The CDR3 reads CASSFQGGGNTIYF. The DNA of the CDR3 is TGTGCCAGCAGCTTTCAGGGGGGAGGAAACACCATATATTTT. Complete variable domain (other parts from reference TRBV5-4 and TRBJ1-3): ETGVTQSPTHLIKTRGQQVTLRCSSQSGHNTVSWYQQALGQGPQFIFQYYREEENGRGNFPPRFSGLQFPNYSSELNVNALELDDSALYLCASSFQGGGNTIYFGEGSWLTVV.

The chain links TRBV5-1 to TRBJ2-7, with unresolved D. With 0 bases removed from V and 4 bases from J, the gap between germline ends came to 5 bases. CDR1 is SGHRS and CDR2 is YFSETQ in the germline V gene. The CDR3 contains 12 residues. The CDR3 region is CASSLDNYEQYF. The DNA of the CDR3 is TGCGCCAGCAGCTTGGATAATTACGAGCAGTACTTC.